The 5 T cell receptor beta chains presented below share a single source sample, sequenced in a study of cytomegalovirus exposure and HLA in healthy donors. It was with 60 Vbeta and 13 Jbeta primers that the PCR ran. The method was immunoSEQ multiplex PCR; TCRdb's version includes in-frame clones alone and lacks a portion of them. The table has roughly 120,000 clones, around 80% seen once; the top ten hold 0.24%. Sequenced input: PBMCs. These receptors all come from a man between 50 and 59 years old in good health and CMV-seronegative.

The chain recombines TRBV11-2 with TRBJ2-7; 9 bases line up with TRBD1. The V and J ends lost 1 base and 3 bases, in that order; junction bases with no gene match: 4. Germline V gene data show CDR1 as SGHAT and CDR2 as FQNNGV. The CDR3 is made up of 15 amino acids. The CDR3 spells CASSLGAGQGYEQYF. The DNA of the CDR3 is TGTGCCAGCAGCTTAGGCGCGGGACAGGGCTACGAGCAGTACTTC.

The V gene is TRBV19, the J gene TRBJ1-4; D might be TRBD1 (5 bases). Trimming pared 3 bases from V and 8 bases from J, leaving 13 bases between. This CDR3 is 14 amino acids long. From germline, CDR1 is LNHDA and CDR2 SQIVND (reference sequence). The CDR3 nucleotides read TGTGCCAGTAGTATTCAGGGAAGTGGAGAAAAACTGTTTTTT. The encoded protein is CASSIQGSGEKLFF.

The rearrangement links TRBV28 to TRBJ2-1; possibly TRBD1 for D (7 bases). V lost 7 bases, J lost 9 bases, and 16 bases lay in between. CDR3 length: 13 residues. Germline loops: CDR1 MDHEN, CDR2 SYDVKM. CDR3 sequence: CASITHRGGEQFF. The CDR3 DNA reads as TGTGCCAGCATTACACACAGGGGAGGTGAGCAGTTCTTC. Using reference TRBV28 and TRBJ2-1 for the parts outside the CDR3, the full variable domain is DVKVTQSSRYLVKRTGEKVFLECVQDMDHENMFWYRQDPGLGLRLIYFSYDVKMKEKGDIPEGYSVSREKKERFSLILESASTNQTSMYLCASITHRGGEQFFGPGTRLTVL.

The sample holds one count of this clone. The J gene is TRBJ1-6, the V gene TRBV27; 7 bases map to TRBD1. Looked up from germline, CDR1 is MNHEY and CDR2 is SMNVEV (reference sequence). The CDR3 extends over 14 amino acids. The V and J ends lost 7 bases and 9 bases, in that order; junction bases with no gene match: 9. CDR3 loop: CASTFNRGSSPLHF. Written as DNA, the CDR3 is TGTGCCAGCACTTTTAACAGGGGATCTTCACCCCTCCACTTT.

The chain couples TRBV5-1 to TRBJ1-1; D is unclear. The germline V gene encodes CDR1 SGHRS and CDR2 YFSETQ. Between the trimmed V and J ends, which lost 0 bases and 7 bases, there was a span of 10 bases. The CDR3 is 13 amino acids. The CDR3 protein is CASSLVGGGEAFF. The CDR3 coding sequence is TGCGCCAGCAGCTTGGTAGGCGGAGGTGAAGCTTTCTTT.